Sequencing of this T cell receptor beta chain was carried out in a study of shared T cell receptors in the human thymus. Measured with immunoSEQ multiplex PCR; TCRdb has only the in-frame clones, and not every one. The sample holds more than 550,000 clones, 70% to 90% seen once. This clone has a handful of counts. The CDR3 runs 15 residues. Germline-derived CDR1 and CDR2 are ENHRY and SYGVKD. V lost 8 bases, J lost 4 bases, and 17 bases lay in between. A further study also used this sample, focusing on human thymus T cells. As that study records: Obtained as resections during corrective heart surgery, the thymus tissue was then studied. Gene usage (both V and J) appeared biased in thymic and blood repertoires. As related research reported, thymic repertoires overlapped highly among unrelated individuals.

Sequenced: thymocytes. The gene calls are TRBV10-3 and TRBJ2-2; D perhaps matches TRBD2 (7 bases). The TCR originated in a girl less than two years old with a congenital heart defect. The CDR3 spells CAISERGGGTGELFF. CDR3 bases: TGTGCCATCTCCGAAAGGGGGGGCGGCACCGGGGAGCTGTTTTTT.